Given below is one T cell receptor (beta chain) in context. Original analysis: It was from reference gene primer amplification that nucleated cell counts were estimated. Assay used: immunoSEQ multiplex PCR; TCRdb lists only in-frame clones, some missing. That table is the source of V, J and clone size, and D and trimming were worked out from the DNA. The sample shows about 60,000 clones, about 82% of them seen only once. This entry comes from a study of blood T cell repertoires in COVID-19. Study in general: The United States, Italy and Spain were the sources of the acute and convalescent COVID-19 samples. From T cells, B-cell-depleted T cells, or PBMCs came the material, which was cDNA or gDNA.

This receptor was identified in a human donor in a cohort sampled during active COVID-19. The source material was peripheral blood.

The CDR3 nucleotides read TGTGCCAGCAACAGAATTCGAGGACAGGGCTATAGCAATCAGCCCCAGCATTTT. It translates to CASNRIRGQGYSNQPQHF. The chain employs TRBV2 and TRBJ1-5; 8 bases match TRBD1. CDR1 SNHLY and CDR2 FYNNEI come from the germline V gene. CDR3 length: 18 amino acids. V shed 7 bases and J 0 bases; nucleotides not matched to a gene: 14.